A selection of T cell receptor beta chains follows, all from one sample in a study of vaccination and CD4 T cells after COVID-19. TCRdb re-called the PCR reads with MiXCR, one entry per CDR3 protein. The table records approximately 18,000 distinct CDR3 sequences, about 80% of them present only once. These receptors lack a known antigen. Here the sequenced sample was CD4+ T cells from blood, cultured in vitro, taken after SARS-CoV-2 vaccination. The source is a human donor who received a COVID-19 vaccine. The CDR3 runs from the conserved cysteine through the conserved F or W. A D gene is named only where the DNA matches it firmly. The size field is filled for only some rows; it gives once, few, many or a size class.

CDR3aa: CSARNQGGEKLFF
CDR3nt: TGCAGTGCTAGAAATCAGGGGGGGGAAAAACTGTTTTTT
j_gene: TRBJ1-4
abundance: NA
v_gene: TRBV20-1
d_gene: TRBD1

CDR3aa: CASSLGGQGGYEQYF
CDR3nt: TGTGCCAGCAGCTTGGGAGGACAGGGAGGGTACGAGCAGTACTTC
j_gene: TRBJ2-7
abundance: NA
v_gene: TRBV5-4
d_gene: NA

CDR3aa: CASSPMSGGAGETQYF
CDR3nt: TGCGCCAGCAGCCCAATGAGCGGGGGGGCAGGAGAGACCCAGTACTTC
j_gene: TRBJ2-5
abundance: NA
v_gene: TRBV5-1
d_gene: TRBD2

CDR3aa: CASSDSYSNQPQHF
CDR3nt: TGTGCCAGCAGTGACAGCTATAGCAATCAGCCCCAGCATTTT
j_gene: TRBJ1-5
abundance: NA
v_gene: TRBV2
d_gene: NA

CDR3aa: CASSMNWGNNQPQHF
CDR3nt: TGTGCCAGTAGTATGAATTGGGGGAACAATCAGCCCCAGCATTTT
j_gene: TRBJ1-5
abundance: few
v_gene: TRBV19
d_gene: NA

CDR3aa: CASSFGGPGETQYF
CDR3nt: TGTGCCAGCAGTTTTGGGGGGCCGGGGGAGACCCAGTACTTC
j_gene: TRBJ2-5
abundance: few
v_gene: TRBV12-3/TRBV12-4
d_gene: NA

CDR3aa: CASSEWAVETQYF
CDR3nt: TGTGCCAGCAGTGAATGGGCGGTGGAGACCCAGTACTTC
j_gene: TRBJ2-5
abundance: NA
v_gene: TRBV25-1
d_gene: NA

CDR3aa: CASSYSDYYGYTF
CDR3nt: TGTGCCAGCAGTTACTCGGATTACTATGGCTACACCTTC
j_gene: TRBJ1-2
abundance: NA
v_gene: TRBV6-5
d_gene: NA

CDR3aa: CAWRLSMNTEAFF
CDR3nt: TGTGCCTGGAGGCTCTCGATGAACACTGAAGCTTTCTTT
j_gene: TRBJ1-1
abundance: once
v_gene: TRBV30
d_gene: NA

CDR3aa: CASSLSWTVNTEAFF
CDR3nt: TGTGCCAGCAGTTTAAGCTGGACGGTGAACACTGAAGCTTTCTTT
j_gene: TRBJ1-1
abundance: NA
v_gene: TRBV27
d_gene: NA

CDR3aa: CASSPTDLSSYEQYF
CDR3nt: TGTGCCAGCAGCCCTACCGACCTAAGTTCCTACGAGCAGTACTTC
j_gene: TRBJ2-7
abundance: NA
v_gene: TRBV7-6
d_gene: NA

CDR3aa: CATSAPGRDTIYF
CDR3nt: TGTGCCACCAGTGCCCCGGGGAGGGACACCATATATTTT
j_gene: TRBJ1-3
abundance: NA
v_gene: TRBV24-1
d_gene: NA

CDR3aa: CASSFGARNSPLHF
CDR3nt: TGTGCCAGCAGTTTCGGGGCTCGGAATTCACCCCTCCACTTT
j_gene: TRBJ1-6
abundance: NA
v_gene: TRBV27
d_gene: NA

CDR3aa: CSARMTGDKTEAFF
CDR3nt: TGCAGTGCTAGGATGACAGGGGACAAGACTGAAGCTTTCTTT
j_gene: TRBJ1-1
abundance: few
v_gene: TRBV20-1
d_gene: TRBD1

CDR3aa: CASSYRENYGYTF
CDR3nt: TGTGCCAGCAGTTACAGGGAAAACTATGGCTACACCTTC
j_gene: TRBJ1-2
abundance: NA
v_gene: TRBV6-2/TRBV6-3
d_gene: NA

CDR3aa: CASSIRVYPSTDTQYF
CDR3nt: TGTGCCAGTAGTATTAGGGTCTACCCCTCCACAGATACGCAGTATTTT
j_gene: TRBJ2-3
abundance: once
v_gene: TRBV19
d_gene: NA

CDR3aa: CASSTGGSDTQYF
CDR3nt: TGTGCCAGCAGTACAGGGGGTTCGGATACGCAGTATTTT
j_gene: TRBJ2-3
abundance: NA
v_gene: TRBV2
d_gene: TRBD1

CDR3aa: CASSYRGTQYF
CDR3nt: TGTGCCAGCAGTTATAGAGGTACGCAGTATTTT
j_gene: TRBJ2-3
abundance: NA
v_gene: TRBV12-3/TRBV12-4
d_gene: NA

CDR3aa: CASRQGYEQYF
CDR3nt: TGTGCCAGCAGACAGGGCTACGAGCAGTACTTC
j_gene: TRBJ2-7
abundance: medium-sized
v_gene: TRBV14
d_gene: NA

CDR3aa: CASSEGATYEQYF
CDR3nt: TGCGCCAGCAGCGAAGGGGCTACTTACGAGCAGTACTTC
j_gene: TRBJ2-7
abundance: NA
v_gene: TRBV5-1
d_gene: NA

CDR3aa: CASRPIGTSEETQYF
CDR3nt: TGTGCCAGCAGGCCTATAGGGACTAGCGAAGAGACCCAGTACTTC
j_gene: TRBJ2-5
abundance: NA
v_gene: TRBV7-2
d_gene: TRBD2

CDR3aa: CASVRDRFDKYYGYTF
CDR3nt: TGTGCCAGTGTACGGGACAGATTCGACAAGTACTATGGCTACACCTTC
j_gene: TRBJ1-2
abundance: NA
v_gene: TRBV6-1
d_gene: TRBD1

CDR3aa: CASSPLWGGGALYNEQFF
CDR3nt: NA
j_gene: TRBJ2-1
abundance: NA
v_gene: TRBV21-1
d_gene: NA

CDR3aa: CAGQGLGLTDTQYF
CDR3nt: TGTGCTGGACAGGGACTTGGCCTCACAGATACGCAGTATTTT
j_gene: TRBJ2-3
abundance: NA
v_gene: TRBV30
d_gene: TRBD1

CDR3aa: CASSWGRTYEQYF
CDR3nt: TGTGCCAGCAGTTGGGGCCGGACCTACGAGCAGTACTTC
j_gene: TRBJ2-7
abundance: NA
v_gene: TRBV2
d_gene: NA

CDR3aa: CATSGEGAGYGYTF
CDR3nt: TGTGCCACCAGTGGGGAGGGAGCAGGCTATGGCTACACCTTC
j_gene: TRBJ1-2
abundance: few
v_gene: TRBV24-1
d_gene: NA

CDR3aa: CASTTREAGTNTGELFF
CDR3nt: TGTGCCAGTACTACTCGCGAGGCGGGGACGAACACCGGGGAGCTGTTTTTT
j_gene: TRBJ2-2
abundance: NA
v_gene: TRBV19
d_gene: NA

CDR3aa: CASSYHDTQYF
CDR3nt: TGTGCCAGCAGTTATCACGATACGCAGTATTTT
j_gene: TRBJ2-3
abundance: few
v_gene: TRBV27
d_gene: NA

CDR3aa: CASRAPRDRVATNEKLFF
CDR3nt: TGTGCAAGCAGGGCCCCCAGGGACAGAGTCGCAACTAATGAAAAACTGTTTTTT
j_gene: TRBJ1-4
abundance: NA
v_gene: TRBV27
d_gene: TRBD1

CDR3aa: CASSQTGSSSYEQYF
CDR3nt: TGTGCCAGCAGCCAGACAGGCTCAAGCTCCTACGAGCAGTACTTC
j_gene: TRBJ2-7
abundance: NA
v_gene: TRBV5-4
d_gene: NA

CDR3aa: CASRPWRVDTEAFF
CDR3nt: TGTGCCAGCAGGCCCTGGAGGGTTGACACTGAAGCTTTCTTT
j_gene: TRBJ1-1
abundance: NA
v_gene: TRBV6-1
d_gene: NA

CDR3aa: CAWSVSLIYGYTF
CDR3nt: TGTGCCTGGAGTGTGAGCCTGATCTATGGCTACACCTTC
j_gene: TRBJ1-2
abundance: NA
v_gene: TRBV30
d_gene: NA

CDR3aa: CASSAGVGTDTQYF
CDR3nt: TGTGCCAGCAGTGCGGGGGTGGGCACAGATACGCAGTATTTT
j_gene: TRBJ2-3
abundance: NA
v_gene: TRBV12-3/TRBV12-4
d_gene: TRBD2

CDR3aa: CASSTSFEGGSPLHF
CDR3nt: TGTGCCAGTAGTACCTCTTTCGAGGGGGGTTCACCCCTCCACTTT
j_gene: TRBJ1-6
abundance: few
v_gene: TRBV19
d_gene: NA

CDR3aa: CSAPDGFDSPLHF
CDR3nt: TGCAGTGCCCCGGACGGGTTCGATTCACCCCTCCACTTT
j_gene: TRBJ1-6
abundance: NA
v_gene: TRBV20-1
d_gene: NA

CDR3aa: CASRNRDSGGYTF
CDR3nt: TGTGCCAGCAGGAACAGGGATTCGGGTGGCTACACCTTC
j_gene: TRBJ1-2
abundance: NA
v_gene: TRBV6-1
d_gene: NA

CDR3aa: CASSEAFTGRGQPQHF
CDR3nt: TGTGCCAGCAGTGAAGCTTTCACCGGCCGGGGCCAGCCCCAGCATTTT
j_gene: TRBJ1-5
abundance: NA
v_gene: TRBV6-1
d_gene: NA

CDR3aa: CASSFSGANTDTQYF
CDR3nt: TGCGCCAGCAGCTTCAGCGGGGCCAACACAGATACGCAGTATTTT
j_gene: TRBJ2-3
abundance: NA
v_gene: TRBV5-5
d_gene: TRBD2

CDR3aa: CSARRTSGDPETQYF
CDR3nt: TGCAGTGCTAGAAGGACTAGCGGGGACCCGGAGACCCAGTACTTC
j_gene: TRBJ2-5
abundance: few
v_gene: TRBV20-1
d_gene: TRBD2

CDR3aa: CASSLVRPSGGYEQYF
CDR3nt: TGTGCCAGCAGCTTAGTTAGGCCTAGCGGGGGCTACGAGCAGTACTTC
j_gene: TRBJ2-7
abundance: NA
v_gene: TRBV7-8
d_gene: TRBD2

CDR3aa: CASSSLTNGYTF
CDR3nt: TGTGCCAGCAGCTCATTGACGAATGGCTACACCTTC
j_gene: TRBJ1-2
abundance: few
v_gene: TRBV12-3/TRBV12-4
d_gene: NA

CDR3aa: CASSFLQGAHEQYF
CDR3nt: TGTGCCAGCAGTTTTCTACAGGGGGCCCACGAGCAGTACTTC
j_gene: TRBJ2-7
abundance: once
v_gene: TRBV12-3/TRBV12-4
d_gene: TRBD1

CDR3aa: CASSSPWGGASNQPQHF
CDR3nt: TGTGCCAGCAGCTCCCCGTGGGGGGGCGCGAGCAATCAGCCCCAGCATTTT
j_gene: TRBJ1-5
abundance: NA
v_gene: TRBV7-2
d_gene: NA

CDR3aa: CSARDMNRGSNNSPLHF
CDR3nt: TGCAGTGCTAGAGATATGAACAGGGGGAGCAATAATTCACCCCTCCACTTT
j_gene: TRBJ1-6
abundance: NA
v_gene: TRBV20-1
d_gene: TRBD1

CDR3aa: CAWKLGAPNGYTF
CDR3nt: TGTGCCTGGAAGCTGGGGGCACCTAACGGCTACACCTTC
j_gene: TRBJ1-2
abundance: NA
v_gene: TRBV30
d_gene: NA

CDR3aa: CASSIRGGDPYTDTQYF
CDR3nt: TGTGCCAGTAGTATTAGAGGGGGCGACCCTTACACAGATACGCAGTATTTT
j_gene: TRBJ2-3
abundance: NA
v_gene: TRBV19
d_gene: TRBD1

CDR3aa: CAWSVQAGGRETQYF
CDR3nt: TGTGCCTGGAGTGTACAAGCGGGGGGTCGGGAGACCCAGTACTTC
j_gene: TRBJ2-5
abundance: NA
v_gene: TRBV30
d_gene: TRBD2

CDR3aa: CAWSPGTGSSPLHF
CDR3nt: TGTGCCTGGAGTCCCGGGACAGGAAGTTCACCCCTCCACTTT
j_gene: TRBJ1-6
abundance: NA
v_gene: TRBV30
d_gene: TRBD1

CDR3aa: CASSEVRASGAETQYF
CDR3nt: TGTGCCAGCAGTGAAGTACGGGCAAGCGGGGCAGAGACCCAGTACTTC
j_gene: TRBJ2-5
abundance: NA
v_gene: TRBV7-2
d_gene: TRBD2

CDR3aa: CAWSGGHNNSPLHF
CDR3nt: TGTGCCTGGAGTGGTGGACACAATAATTCACCCCTCCACTTT
j_gene: TRBJ1-6
abundance: few
v_gene: TRBV30
d_gene: NA

CDR3aa: CASSVGQSSDTQYF
CDR3nt: TGTGCCAGCAGCGTTGGACAGTCTTCAGATACGCAGTATTTT
j_gene: TRBJ2-3
abundance: NA
v_gene: TRBV11-3
d_gene: NA

CDR3aa: CASSQVSGDRTEPNSPLHF
CDR3nt: TGTGCCAGCAGCCAAGTATCGGGGGATCGGACAGAACCGAATTCACCCCTCCACTTT
j_gene: TRBJ1-6
abundance: NA
v_gene: TRBV4-2
d_gene: NA

CDR3aa: CASSLEGIDTQYF
CDR3nt: TGTGCCAGCAGCTTGGAAGGGATCGATACGCAGTATTTT
j_gene: TRBJ2-3
abundance: NA
v_gene: TRBV7-9
d_gene: NA

CDR3aa: CASSESMQGNYNEQFF
CDR3nt: TGTGCCAGCAGTGAATCTATGCAGGGAAACTACAATGAGCAGTTCTTC
j_gene: TRBJ2-1
abundance: NA
v_gene: TRBV25-1
d_gene: NA

CDR3aa: CASRREGGYTF
CDR3nt: TGTGCCAGCAGGAGGGAGGGTGGCTACACCTTC
j_gene: TRBJ1-2
abundance: few
v_gene: TRBV6-1
d_gene: NA

CDR3aa: CASSQRTSGKNYGYTF
CDR3nt: TGTGCCAGCAGCCAAAGAACCAGTGGAAAGAACTATGGCTACACCTTC
j_gene: TRBJ1-2
abundance: NA
v_gene: TRBV7-8
d_gene: NA

CDR3aa: CASSRDPEGETQYF
CDR3nt: TGTGCCAGTAGTAGGGACCCTGAGGGAGAGACCCAGTACTTC
j_gene: TRBJ2-5
abundance: NA
v_gene: TRBV19
d_gene: NA

CDR3aa: CATSKGGNQETQYF
CDR3nt: TGTGCCACCAGCAAGGGCGGGAACCAAGAGACCCAGTACTTC
j_gene: TRBJ2-5
abundance: NA
v_gene: TRBV15
d_gene: NA

CDR3aa: CSAGQGANYGYTF
CDR3nt: TGCAGTGCTGGACAGGGGGCGAACTATGGCTACACCTTC
j_gene: TRBJ1-2
abundance: once
v_gene: TRBV20-1
d_gene: TRBD1